The 30 T cell receptor beta chains given below trace back to one sample, sequenced in a study of shared clonotypes between healthy human individuals. Libraries were prepared by immunoSEQ multiplex PCR; TCRdb keeps only in-frame clonotypes and omits some of them. This sample has roughly 1,100,000 clones, with roughly 80% found just once. The source material was memory CD4+ T cells sorted from blood. Subset given: CD45RA-negative fraction. The receptors shown here come from a man in his late teens or twenties in good health.

The chain has TRBV25-1 and TRBJ1-6, with D uncertain. The CDR3 consists of 13 residues. Trimming removed 6 bases at V and 7 bases at J, with 10 bases between. CDR1 and CDR2 (germline): MGHDK, SYGVNS. Here the CDR3 reads CASSSAGNSPLHF. Written as DNA, the CDR3 is TGTGCCAGCAGCAGTGCTGGGAATTCACCCCTCCACTTT.

The chain links TRBV10-1 to TRBJ2-7; TRBD1 matches at 9 bases. From germline, CDR1 is WNHNN and CDR2 SYGVQD (reference sequence). J was trimmed by 4 bases and V by 3 bases; bases with no gene match: 7. The CDR3 extends over 15 amino acids. The CDR3: CASSDPGQGLYEQYF. DNA of the CDR3: TGCGCCAGCAGTGACCCGGGACAGGGACTATACGAGCAGTACTTC.

The chain employs TRBV19 and TRBJ2-2; 7 nucleotides line up with TRBD1. J was trimmed by 2 bases and V by 0 bases; bases with no gene match: 6. Germline values: CDR1 LNHDA, CDR2 SQIVND (reference sequence). This CDR3 contains 17 residues. The CDR3 loop reads CASSIDLGTVNTGELFF. As DNA, the CDR3 is TGTGCCAGTAGTATAGACCTTGGGACAGTTAACACCGGGGAGCTGTTTTTT.

The rearrangement uses TRBV27 and TRBJ1-2; TRBD1 aligns across 8 bases. The V and J ends lost 5 bases and 2 bases, in that order; junction bases with no gene match: 7. Germline loops: CDR1 MNHEY, CDR2 SMNVEV (reference sequence). The CDR3 runs to 15 residues. CDR3 region: CASSEQGDRNYGYTF. In DNA, the CDR3 is TGTGCCAGCAGTGAACAGGGGGATAGGAACTATGGCTACACCTTC.

The chain recombines TRBV11-2 with TRBJ2-1; a weak D match, TRBD2 (5 bases). The CDR3 loop spans 15 amino acids. V dropped 1 base and J dropped 5 bases, with 12 bases sitting between them. The germline gives CDR1 SGHAT, CDR2 FQNNGV. CDR3 loop: CASSLVASTHNEQFF. CDR3 bases: TGTGCCAGCAGCTTAGTAGCGTCGACACACAATGAGCAGTTCTTC.

V and J are TRBV7-2 and TRBJ2-1; no firm D call. The V and J ends lost 5 bases and 9 bases respectively, with 11 bases between them. The CDR3 extends over 12 amino acids. The germline V gene has CDR1 SGHTA and CDR2 FQGNSA. The CDR3 DNA sequence: TGTGCCAGCAGCGGACGATCTGGTGAGCAGTTCTTC. Its protein is CASSGRSGEQFF.

This clone showed up just once. V and J are TRBV7-8 and TRBJ2-6; unclear D gene. The CDR3 has 16 amino acids. Germline CDR1 SGHVS, CDR2 FQNEAQ. Trimming removed 2 bases at V and 0 bases at J, with 8 bases between. The CDR3 region is CASSLLVVSGANVLTF. The CDR3 DNA is TGTGCCAGCAGCTTATTGGTAGTCTCTGGGGCCAACGTCCTGACTTTC. Full variable domain (outside the CDR3, taken from reference TRBV7-8 and TRBJ2-6): GAGVSQSPRYKVAKRGQDVALRCDPISGHVSLFWYQQALGQGPEFLTYFQNEAQLDKSGLPSDRFFAERPEGSVSTLKIQRTQQEDSAVYLCASSLLVVSGANVLTFGAGSRLTVL.

The rearrangement links TRBV5-1 to TRBJ1-3; unclear D gene. The CDR3 covers 15 residues. The V gene lost 4 bases and the J gene lost 0 bases, with 11 bases spanning the gap. Per the germline V gene, CDR1 is SGHRS and CDR2 is YFSETQ. CDR3 amino acids: CASSPGSVSGNTIYF. CDR3 DNA: TGCGCCAGCAGCCCCGGTAGCGTCTCTGGAAACACCATATATTTT.

The genes are TRBV6-1 and TRBJ1-5; 7 bases fit TRBD1. V lost 8 bases and J lost 8; bases outside the gene matches: 15. Germline-derived CDR1 and CDR2 are MNHNS and SASEGT. This CDR3 region has 15 residues. CDR3 bases: TGTGCCAGCGCAATTCCTACAGGGGTCGCTAAGCCCCAGCATTTT. Its translation: CASAIPTGVAKPQHF.

This chain joins TRBV6-1 and TRBJ1-6; D gene unclear. Germline loops: CDR1 MNHNS, CDR2 SASEGT. The CDR3 runs to 15 residues. V gave up 7 bases and J gave up 6 bases, with 16 bases separating them. The CDR3 DNA is TGTGCCAGCACTTGGTACCGGGAGAGTAATTCACCCCTCCACTTT. Translated: CASTWYRESNSPLHF.

The chain recombines TRBV5-4 with TRBJ2-5, with D hard to call. The CDR3 is made up of 13 amino acids. The V gene's germline CDR1 is SGHNT and CDR2 YYREEE (reference sequence). V was cut by 0 bases and J by 5 bases, with 8 bases left in between. The CDR3 DNA follows: TGTGCCAGCAGCTTGGGGCAGGCCGAGACCCAGTACTTC. Amino acids: CASSLGQAETQYF.

Turning to this clone: Other nucleotide sequences in the sample specify the same CDR3. The chain has TRBV18 and TRBJ1-2; D remains unclear. Trimming pared 6 bases from V and 2 bases from J, leaving 10 bases between. CDR1 and CDR2 (germline): KGHSH, LQKENI. The CDR3 has 13 amino acids. The CDR3: CASSPDLNYGYTF. CDR3 nucleotide sequence: TGTGCCAGCTCCCCTGATCTAAACTATGGCTACACCTTC.

The J gene is TRBJ2-3, the V gene TRBV30; 8 bases are shared with TRBD1. The CDR3 runs to 13 residues. V was pared by 3 bases and J by 10 bases, with 9 bases of the junction left unmatched. CDR1 is GTSNPN and CDR2 is SVGIG in the germline V gene (reference sequence). DNA for the CDR3: TGTGCCTGGAGCCAGCGACAGGGGAGTGCGCAGTATTTT. This sequence encodes CAWSQRQGSAQYF. The variable domain in full, completed from reference TRBV30 and TRBJ2-3, reads SQTIHQWPATLVQPVGSPLSLECTVEGTSNPNLYWYRQAAGRGLQLLFYSVGIGQISSEVPQNLSASRPQDRQFILSSKKLLLSDSGFYLCAWSQRQGSAQYFGPGTRLTVL.

This clone appeared a single time. V usage is TRBV4-3 and J usage is TRBJ2-7; perhaps TRBD1 as D (6 bases). Trimming stripped 4 bases from V and 4 bases from J, with 17 bases between. The CDR3 has 15 residues. The germline V gene encodes CDR1 LGHNA and CDR2 YSLEER. The CDR3: CASSRLQGERYEQYF. CDR3 sequence (DNA): TGCGCCAGCAGCCGCCTACAGGGAGAAAGGTACGAGCAGTACTTC.

Note on this clone: Different DNA sequences within this sample yield the same CDR3. V is TRBV9 and J is TRBJ2-1; D tentatively fits TRBD1 or TRBD2 (5 bases each). The CDR3 is made up of 16 amino acids. V lost 0 bases, J lost 4 bases, and 14 bases lay in between. The germline gives CDR1 SGDLS, CDR2 YYNGEE. The CDR3 protein is CASSVDSGGGYNEQFF. CDR3 in DNA: TGTGCCAGCAGCGTAGATTCTGGGGGTGGGTACAATGAGCAGTTCTTC.

This clone was seen a handful of times. The chain links TRBV11-2 to TRBJ2-7; perhaps TRBD2 as D (5 bases). Looked up from germline, CDR1 is SGHAT and CDR2 is FQNNGV. The CDR3 is made up of 13 amino acids. Trimming left V 5 bases short and J 2 bases short, with 10 bases between. The CDR3 is CASSPTGAYEQYF. The DNA of the CDR3 is TGTGCCAGCAGCCCGACCGGGGCCTACGAGCAGTACTTC.

The rearrangement uses TRBV5-1 and TRBJ2-2; TRBD1 agrees at 9 bases. Trimming took 3 bases from V and 5 from J; bases not matched to a gene: 5. The CDR3 contains 15 residues. Germline CDR1 SGHRS, CDR2 YFSETQ. CDR3: CASSSGDRVTGELFF. The CDR3, as DNA: TGCGCCAGCAGCTCGGGGGACAGGGTGACCGGGGAGCTGTTTTTT.

The V call is TRBV5-4, the J call TRBJ2-7; 7 bases agree with TRBD2. Germline CDR1 reads SGHNT; CDR2 reads YYREEE (reference sequence). Trimming cost V 4 bases and J 2 bases; bases outside gene matches: 6. This CDR3 is built from 14 residues. The CDR3 DNA reads as TGTGCCAGCAGCGGGAGGGGAGGCGCCTACGAGCAGTACTTC. Its protein product is CASSGRGGAYEQYF.

The chain uses TRBV11-2 and TRBJ1-6; no firm D call. Germline assignment: CDR1 SGHAT and CDR2 FQNNGV. V was cut by 2 bases and J by 1 base, with 6 bases left in between. The CDR3 has 15 amino acids. This CDR3 reads CASSLMGSYNSPLHF. CDR3 nucleotide sequence: TGTGCCAGCAGCTTAATGGGGTCCTATAATTCACCCCTCCACTTT.

This clone was counted only a few times. V usage is TRBV5-5 and J usage is TRBJ2-7; tentative D call: TRBD1 (7 bases). Germline V gene data show CDR1 as SGHKS and CDR2 as YYEKEE (reference sequence). The ends were cut back, 4 bases at V and 0 bases at J, with 20 bases in the middle. This CDR3 region has 17 residues. The CDR3 reads CASSRLAGTANSYEQYF. The CDR3, as DNA: TGTGCCAGCAGCCGTCTGGCGGGGACAGCTAACTCCTACGAGCAGTACTTC.

The chain joins TRBV27 to TRBJ1-2, with 7 bases aligning to TRBD1. In germline, CDR1 is MNHEY, CDR2 SMNVEV (reference sequence). V was pared by 3 bases and J by 6 bases, with 10 bases of the junction left unmatched. This CDR3 contains 15 residues. CDR3 residues: CASSLRQGTTNGYTF. The DNA of the CDR3 is TGTGCCAGCAGTTTGCGACAGGGAACTACTAATGGCTACACCTTC.

The gene calls are TRBV7-9 and TRBJ2-3; 7 bases are shared with TRBD2. J was trimmed by 3 bases and V by 5 bases; bases with no gene match: 8. The germline CDR1 and CDR2 sequences are SEHNR and FQNEAQ (reference sequence). The CDR3 has 15 amino acids. In DNA, the CDR3 is TGTGCCAGCAGCGCCCCGTTGGGGGGGACAGATACGCAGTATTTT. Translated, it gives CASSAPLGGTDTQYF.

The chain carries TRBV27 and TRBJ2-1; TRBD2 might be the D (6 bases). Per the germline V gene, CDR1 is MNHEY and CDR2 is SMNVEV (reference sequence). V dropped 6 bases and J dropped 1 base, with 13 bases sitting between them. The CDR3 loop spans 15 amino acids. The CDR3 nucleotides are TGTGCCAGCAGAATTAGCGGAGATTCCTACAATGAGCAGTTCTTC. Residues: CASRISGDSYNEQFF.

The chain joins TRBV19 to TRBJ1-2; D gene uncertain. This CDR3 spans 22 amino acids. V lost 5 bases and J 0 bases, leaving 34 bases between the germline ends. The germline gives CDR1 LNHDA, CDR2 SQIVND (reference sequence). CDR3 amino acids: CASSRVRLSTDPLVTANYGYTF. The CDR3, as DNA: TGTGCCAGTAGTCGCGTCCGCCTGTCCACGGACCCACTTGTAACAGCTAACTATGGCTACACCTTC.

The chain links TRBV10-3 to TRBJ2-7, with 10 bases identical to TRBD2. CDR1 is ENHRY, CDR2 SYGVKD, per germline. The CDR3 length is 14 residues. The V and J ends lost 3 bases and 2 bases, in that order; junction bases with no gene match: 1. DNA for the CDR3: TGTGCCATCAGTGATAGCGGGAGGACCTACGAGCAGTACTTC. This sequence encodes CAISDSGRTYEQYF.

The chain is built from TRBV7-6 and TRBJ1-5; D is ambiguous. Per the germline V gene, CDR1 is SGHVS and CDR2 is FNYEAQ. The CDR3 totals 12 residues. Trimming shortened V by 5 bases and J by 7 bases, and 9 bases separated the two germline ends. CDR3 protein: CASSGPGQPQHF. CDR3 nucleotides: TGTGCCAGCAGCGGCCCGGGACAGCCCCAGCATTTT.

V is TRBV21-1 and J is TRBJ2-7; the D call of TRBD2 is as the table states it, not checked on the DNA. TRBV21-1 counts as a pseudogene. The CDR3 loop spans 13 amino acids. The CDR3 nucleotides read TGTGCCAGCAGTTCGGGAGGGCCGTACGAGCAGTACTTC. Translating it yields CASSSGGPYEQYF.

The chain uses TRBV7-9 and TRBJ1-2; D gene uncertain. CDR3 length equals 13 residues. The V gene lost 3 bases and the J gene lost 8 bases, with 13 bases spanning the gap. CDR1 and CDR2 (germline): SEHNR, FQNEAQ (reference sequence). The CDR3 DNA reads as TGTGCCAGCAGCTTTTTGAACCTGGCGGGCTACACCTTC. Its translation is CASSFLNLAGYTF.

V usage is TRBV6-1 and J usage is TRBJ2-3; the D is unclear. Germline CDR1 and CDR2: MNHNS and SASEGT. Trimming shortened V by 1 base and J by 4 bases, and 12 bases separated the two germline ends. CDR3 size: 15 residues. CDR3 sequence (DNA): TGTGCCAGCAGTGAAGGTCCCCTGATGCCAGATACGCAGTATTTT. Translated: CASSEGPLMPDTQYF.

The chain couples TRBV10-3 to TRBJ2-3; TRBD1 might be the D (6 bases). This CDR3 spans 13 amino acids. CDR1 ENHRY and CDR2 SYGVKD come from the germline V gene. The V end lost 10 bases, the J end lost 0 bases, and 11 bases lay between the germline ends. This CDR3 is CATRQESTDTQYF. The DNA for the CDR3 is TGTGCCACCAGACAGGAGAGCACAGATACGCAGTATTTT.